The next 12 T cell receptor beta chains were all read from a single sample in a study of cytomegalovirus exposure and HLA in healthy donors. PCR employed 60 Vbeta and 13 Jbeta primers. Repertoires were generated with immunoSEQ multiplex PCR, while TCRdb's copy carries only in-frame clones and drops some. Of 170,000 or so clones in the sample, less than 90% were seen once. Sample: PBMCs. The receptors shown here come from a woman aged 18-30 years in good health and CMV-seronegative.

V usage is TRBV19 and J usage is TRBJ2-1; 12 positions agree with TRBD2. The CDR3 length is 15 residues. J lost 9 bases, V lost 8 bases, and 11 bases had no gene match. From germline, CDR1 is LNHDA and CDR2 SQIVND (reference sequence). DNA of the CDR3: TGTGCCAGTTCCCCCCTAGCGGGGGGGCTTGGTGAGCAGTTCTTC. Translating gives CASSPLAGGLGEQFF.

The chain joins TRBV7-9 to TRBJ1-1, with 7 bases lining up with TRBD1. Germline-derived CDR1 and CDR2 are SEHNR and FQNEAQ (reference sequence). V lost 5 bases and J lost 7; bases outside the gene matches: 10. CDR3 size: 14 residues. The chain's CDR3 is CASSPRQGRGEAFF. The CDR3, as DNA: TGTGCCAGCAGCCCCAGACAGGGTAGGGGTGAAGCTTTCTTT.

This clone was found a few times. This chain links TRBV4-1 with TRBJ1-1, with 9 positions matching TRBD1. Germline CDR1 reads MGHRA; CDR2 reads YSYEKL. The CDR3 is 14 residues long. Unmatched junction bases numbered 5, after V lost 3 bases and J lost 6 bases. The CDR3 sequence is CASSHGQGSAEAFF. Written as DNA, the CDR3 is TGCGCCAGCAGCCACGGACAGGGGTCGGCTGAAGCTTTCTTT.

This clone was seen only once. The chain combines TRBV7-2 with TRBJ2-5; a possible D gene is TRBD2 (7 bases). Trimming cost V 4 bases and J 2 bases, with 14 bases left between them. The CDR3 extends over 15 amino acids. The V gene's germline CDR1 is SGHTA and CDR2 FQGNSA. CDR3 sequence (DNA): TGTGCCAGCAGCTCAAAAGCGGGGACACAAGAGACCCAGTACTTC. Encoded protein: CASSSKAGTQETQYF.

This sequence joins TRBV6-1 and TRBJ2-7; D not certain. V was trimmed by 3 bases and J by 3 bases, leaving 12 bases between them. Germline assignment: CDR1 MNHNS and CDR2 SASEGT. The CDR3 totals 14 residues. CDR3 amino acids: CASSDQHFYYEQYF. Here the CDR3 DNA reads TGTGCCAGCAGTGATCAACATTTTTACTACGAGCAGTACTTC.

Comment on this clone: Other DNA sequences from this sample encode an identical CDR3 as well. V gene TRBV4-1 combines with J gene TRBJ2-7; a weak D match, TRBD2 (5 bases). Germline V gene sequence: CDR1 MGHRA, CDR2 YSYEKL. V lost 1 base, J lost 2 bases, and 9 bases lay in between. The CDR3 is 14 residues long. The CDR3 nucleotides are TGCGCCAGCAGCCAAGCTCTCGGGGCCTACGAGCAGTACTTC. Its translation: CASSQALGAYEQYF.

This chain uses TRBV5-6 with TRBJ2-1; D may be TRBD2 (5 bases). The CDR3 covers 15 residues. Germline V lookup: CDR1 SGHDT, CDR2 YYEEEE. Between the trimmed V and J ends, which lost 0 bases and 2 bases, there was a span of 9 bases. This CDR3 is CASSLGGSPYNEQFF. CDR3 nucleotide sequence: TGTGCCAGCAGCTTGGGAGGGAGTCCCTACAATGAGCAGTTCTTC.

The rearrangement links TRBV5-4 to TRBJ1-2, with D possibly matching TRBD1 (6 bases). Germline V lookup: CDR1 SGHNT, CDR2 YYREEE (reference sequence). Trimming removed 9 bases at V and 7 bases at J, with 19 bases between. CDR3 length: 13 amino acids. CDR3 coding DNA: TGTGCCACCAGAAGGGGGGGCGGGGGTGGCTACACCTTC. It yields the protein CATRRGGGGGYTF.

The chain combines TRBV6-1 with TRBJ2-1; 8 bases map to TRBD1. There are 15 residues in the CDR3. Trimming at V came to 7 bases and at J to 7 bases, leaving 12 bases not matched to a gene. The germline V gene encodes CDR1 MNHNS and CDR2 SASEGT. The CDR3 loop reads CASIRTGMDWNEQFF. The DNA for the CDR3 is TGTGCCAGCATCAGGACAGGGATGGATTGGAATGAGCAGTTCTTC.

This sequence joins TRBV18 and TRBJ2-1; D unresolved. V was shortened by 2 bases and J by 9 bases, with 14 bases between the two germline ends. Germline CDR1 is KGHSH and CDR2 is LQKENI. CDR3 length: 14 amino acids. CDR3 bases: TGTGCCAGCTCACCAGGCGTGCGCTCAGGTGAGCAGTTCTTC. Protein sequence: CASSPGVRSGEQFF. Together with reference TRBV18 and TRBJ2-1, the CDR3 gives the full variable domain: NAGVMQNPRHLVRRRGQEARLRCSPMKGHSHVYWYRQLPEEGLKFMVYLQKENIIDESGMPKERFSAEFPKEGPSILRIQQVVRGDSAAYFCASSPGVRSGEQFFGPGTRLTVL.

The rearrangement joins TRBV19 to TRBJ1-3, with D possibly being TRBD1 (6 bases). The CDR3 is 16 amino acids. Per germline, CDR1 LNHDA and CDR2 SQIVND (reference sequence). V lost 1 base to trimming and J lost 1 base, with 11 bases between them. The CDR3 coding sequence is TGTGCCAGTAGTATAGTACAGGGAGAGTCTGGAAACACCATATATTTT. The encoded protein is CASSIVQGESGNTIYF.

The chain employs TRBV12-5 and TRBJ2-2; TRBD1 aligns across 8 bases. The trim removed 3 bases at V and 5 bases at J, leaving 8 bases unmatched. The germline V gene encodes CDR1 LGHNT and CDR2 FRNRAP. There are 16 residues in the CDR3. CDR3 protein: CASGFGQGAGTGELFF. In nucleotides, the CDR3 is TGTGCTAGTGGTTTTGGGCAGGGGGCTGGGACCGGGGAGCTGTTTTTT.